This T cell receptor beta chain originates from a study of blood T cell repertoires in COVID-19. Study-level information: Sites across the United States, Italy and Spain contributed samples from acute and convalescent COVID-19.

Sequencing was performed with immunoSEQ multiplex PCR; in TCRdb, only in-frame clones are kept and a portion is missing. The top ten clones hold just under 2% of a sample with 400,000 to 550,000 clones, 70% to 90% of them seen once. This clone was found a few times. The length of the CDR3 is 13 residues. V was cut by 2 bases and J by 4 bases, with 6 bases left in between. CDR1 and CDR2 from the germline V gene are LGHDT and YNNKEL (reference sequence). The sample was PBMCs or T cells enriched from blood (not recorded which). This rearrangement joins TRBV3-1 (or the pseudogene TRBV3-2) to TRBJ1-5; no clear D. The receptor's source is a woman aged 18-29 years with acute COVID-19. This CDR3 reads CASSQMQNQPQHF. The CDR3 bases are TGTGCCAGCAGCCAAATGCAGAATCAGCCCCAGCATTTT.